A selection of T cell receptor beta chains follows, all from one sample in a study of regulatory T cells in long-lasting Graves disease. One entry per CDR3 protein, called by TCRdb with MiXCR from the multiplex PCR reads. The sample includes 530,000 or so distinct CDR3 sequences, about 13% of them seen just once. A further study also used this sample, focusing on T cells in Graves' hyperthyroidism and ophthalmopathy.

Sequenced material: peripheral blood mononuclear cells (PBMCs), taken at new diagnosis, from a patient treated with antithyroid drugs. The source is a man aged 30-40 years with Graves disease. The CDR3 runs from the conserved cysteine through the conserved F or W. D genes are given only for firm matches. Size tells how often a clone was seen (once, few, many) or the class of an expanded clone, and some rows leave it out.

size,D,V,J,DNA,CDR3
.,.,TRBV29-1,TRBJ2-3,TGCAGCGCCGGAGAGGTGGGCTTTGGGACAGATACGCAGTATTTT,CSAGEVGFGTDTQYF
many,.,TRBV7-9,TRBJ2-3,TGTGCCAGCAGCCTCAGTGGGGGTACGCAGTATTTT,CASSLSGGTQYF
many,.,TRBV10-3,TRBJ2-1,TGTGCCATCAGTGAGAGCCAGCGGGTACTGAATGAGCAGTTCTTC,CAISESQRVLNEQFF
few,.,TRBV19,TRBJ1-5,TGTGCCAGTAGTACTCAGTTGGGGAGGAATCAGCCCCAGCATTTT,CASSTQLGRNQPQHF
many,.,TRBV27,TRBJ2-3,TGTGCCAGCAGTTCCCCAGGGCGCATTGATACGCAGTATTTT,CASSSPGRIDTQYF
many,TRBD2,TRBV9,TRBJ2-7,TGTGCCAGCAGCGCGACTAGCGGAGCCTACGAGCAGTACTTC,CASSATSGAYEQYF
.,.,TRBV3-1,TRBJ1-2,TGTGCCAGCAGTAGTTTTCGGAAATCTAACTATGGCTACACCTTC,CASSSFRKSNYGYTF
many,.,TRBV11-2,TRBJ1-2,TGTGCCAGCAGCTTATCCATGAGAACTAACTATGGCTACACCTTC,CASSLSMRTNYGYTF
.,TRBD1,TRBV7-8,TRBJ1-2,TGTGCCAGCAGCTTAGCCATGACAGGGGGTCTGGCTAACTATGGCTACACCTTC,CASSLAMTGGLANYGYTF
few,TRBD2,TRBV24-1,TRBJ2-1,TGTGCCACCAGTGATTTGACGGCTAGCGGGAGCGATGAGCAGTTCTTC,CATSDLTASGSDEQFF
few,TRBD1,TRBV19,TRBJ1-5,TGTGCCAGTAGTACACCTGACAGGGGACGAGGAAGCAATCAGCCCCAGCATTTT,CASSTPDRGRGSNQPQHF
few,TRBD1,TRBV25-1,TRBJ2-1,TGTGCCAGCAGCGAACCCGGGACAGGGCCTTCGTTCTCCTACAATGAGCAGTTCTTC,CASSEPGTGPSFSYNEQFF
many,.,TRBV5-5,TRBJ2-3,TGTGCCAGCAGCCTTGTCGACACAGATACGCAGTATTTT,CASSLVDTDTQYF
many,.,TRBV30,TRBJ1-2,TGTGCCTGGAGTGTGACAGGTGGAGGCTACACCTTC,CAWSVTGGGYTF
few,.,TRBV11-2,TRBJ2-3,TGTGCCAGCAGCCTGGAGCAGCGGAGAAGCACAGATACGCAGTATTTT,CASSLEQRRSTDTQYF
.,TRBD2,TRBV25-1,TRBJ2-2,TGTGCCAGCAGTCGCAGCGGGAGTCCCCCCGGGGAGCTGTTTTTT,CASSRSGSPPGELFF
many,TRBD2,TRBV20-1,TRBJ2-1,TGCAGTGCTGGGTCTAGCGGAGTCTACAATGAGCAGTTCTTC,CSAGSSGVYNEQFF
many,.,TRBV24-1,TRBJ1-4,TGTGCCACCAGTGACTTCGTTTCGGAAGGTGAAAAACTGTTTTTT,CATSDFVSEGEKLFF
.,.,TRBV6-2/TRBV6-3,TRBJ2-3,TGTGCCAGCAGTTACGGAGACTATACGCAGTATTTT,CASSYGDYTQYF
many,TRBD2,TRBV11-2,TRBJ2-1,TGTGCCAGCAGCCTCACCGCTAGCGGGATTGGTAATGAGCAGTTCTTC,CASSLTASGIGNEQFF
.,.,TRBV10-3,TRBJ1-1,TGTGCCATCAGGGAGGGGGAGGGGCGAAGGGGGAACACTGAAGCTTTCTTT,CAIREGEGRRGNTEAFF
many,.,TRBV28,TRBJ2-1,TGTGCCAGCAGCCCGGACATCAGCTCCTACAATGAGCAGTTCTTC,CASSPDISSYNEQFF
few,.,TRBV11-2,TRBJ2-3,TGTGCCAGCACCTCACGGGGGACTGCTCCCGATACGCAGTATTTT,CASTSRGTAPDTQYF
many,.,TRBV6-1,TRBJ1-5,TGTGCCAGCAGTGAGATACCAAACCCCTCAACCCAGCATTTT,CASSEIPNPSTQHF
many,.,TRBV28,TRBJ2-4,TGTGCCAGCAGTCACAATCCATCTCGCGGCGGATTAGCCAAAAACATTCAGTACTTC,CASSHNPSRGGLAKNIQYF
few,.,TRBV4-2,TRBJ2-7,TGTGCCAGCAGCCAAGAACGGTCTCCCGGCGGGACCCTGGGGTACGAGCAGTACTTC,CASSQERSPGGTLGYEQYF
many,TRBD1,TRBV27,TRBJ1-4,TGTGCCAGCAGTTTATTCTCGATACAGGGGAATGAAAAACTGTTTTTT,CASSLFSIQGNEKLFF
.,TRBD2,TRBV6-2/TRBV6-3,TRBJ2-1,TGTGCCAGCAGACACCGGACTAGCGGGAGGTCCTACAATGAGCAGTTCTTC,CASRHRTSGRSYNEQFF
many,.,TRBV7-2,TRBJ1-2,TGTGCCAGCAGCTTAGAGGGCAAGGGGACCTATGGCTACACCTTC,CASSLEGKGTYGYTF
many,.,TRBV15,TRBJ1-1,TGTGCCACCAGCAGAACCCCCGGGGCTTACACTGAAGCTTTCTTT,CATSRTPGAYTEAFF
few,.,TRBV11-3,TRBJ1-1,TGTGCCAGCAGCTTAGGCGTAGGGGAGAACACTGAAGCTTTCTTT,CASSLGVGENTEAFF
many,TRBD1,TRBV2,TRBJ2-7,TGTGCCAGCAGTTCTACTCCGGGACAGGGGAAAAACGAGCAGTACTTC,CASSSTPGQGKNEQYF
many,.,TRBV5-1,TRBJ2-1,TGCGCCAGCAGCTCCCCCCCGGGCGGGGAGCAGTTCTTC,CASSSPPGGEQFF
few,TRBD2,TRBV6-4,TRBJ2-1,TGTGCCAGCTCCCTAGCGGGATCTCCTAATGAGCAGTTCTTC,CASSLAGSPNEQFF
many,.,TRBV7-2,TRBJ1-4,TGTGCCAGCAGCAGGGACATGAATGAAAAACTGTTTTTT,CASSRDMNEKLFF
many,.,TRBV20-1,TRBJ1-4,TGCAGTGCCCAACAGACTAATGAAAAACTGTTTTTT,CSAQQTNEKLFF
many,.,TRBV12-3/TRBV12-4,TRBJ1-4,TGTGCCAGCAGTTTAGAGCAAGGGTATGGCGAAAAACTGTTTTTT,CASSLEQGYGEKLFF
few,TRBD1,TRBV12-3/TRBV12-4,TRBJ2-5,TGTGCCAGCAGGACAGGGGCGACAATGGAGGAGACCCAGTACTTC,CASRTGATMEETQYF
many,.,TRBV27,TRBJ2-7,TGTGCCAGCAGTCTTACGTGGCAGGGAACCTACGAGCAGTACTTC,CASSLTWQGTYEQYF
many,.,TRBV7-9,TRBJ1-1,TGTGCCAGCAGATCTAACCGCAGGGGAATGAACACTGAAGCTTTCTTT,CASRSNRRGMNTEAFF